These T cell receptor beta chains were read from a single sample in a study of metastatic and nonmetastatic thyroid tumors. TCRdb reprocessed the PCR reads via MiXCR. In the table there are under 25,000 clones, roughly 25% of which are singletons. What was sequenced was blood. These receptors all stem from a male donor with papillary thyroid cancer or a benign thyroid nodule (not recorded which). Some clones in this sample may be carry-over from other donors' samples. CDR3s include the opening cysteine and the closing phenylalanine or tryptophan. A D gene is named only where the DNA matches it firmly. Rows may omit the clone size; those that give it use once, few, many or a size class.

J,length,size,V,D,DNA,CDR3
TRBJ1-6,14,medium-sized,TRBV30,NA,TGTGCCTGGAGTGTCGGGGGCACTTATTCACCCCTCCACTTT,CAWSVGGTYSPLHF
TRBJ2-3,15,NA,TRBV28,NA,TGTGCCAGCAGTCCCACAGGGCTAGTGGCAGAAGCGCAGTATTTT,CASSPTGLVAEAQYF
TRBJ2-1,13,NA,TRBV30,NA,TGTGCCTGGGGGCAGGGGTCCGGAAATGAGCAGTTCTTC,CAWGQGSGNEQFF
TRBJ2-7,14,NA,TRBV20-1,TRBD1,TGCAGTGCTAGGCGGGACAGGGGAATCTACGAGCAGTACTTC,CSARRDRGIYEQYF
TRBJ2-2,15,NA,TRBV7-9,TRBD2,TGTGCCAGCAGCCCTACTCTGGGAGGGTCCGGGGAGCTGTTTTTT,CASSPTLGGSGELFF
TRBJ2-7,16,medium-sized,TRBV19,NA,TGTGCCAGTAGCCTCATGGGGCTCTCCTTCCCGGACGAGCAGTACTTC,CASSLMGLSFPDEQYF
TRBJ2-2,15,NA,TRBV28,TRBD1,TGTGCCAGCACTTCCGGGACAGGGAACACCGGGGAGCTGTTTTTT,CASTSGTGNTGELFF
TRBJ2-5,11,medium-sized,TRBV6-2/TRBV6-3,NA,TGTGCCAGCAGTTATGGAGAGACCCAGTACTTC,CASSYGETQYF
TRBJ2-7,14,NA,TRBV7-2,NA,TGTGCCAGCAGCTCGGGGACTTTACCTTACGAGCAGTACTTC,CASSSGTLPYEQYF
TRBJ2-1,14,medium-sized,TRBV11-2,TRBD2,TGTGCCAGTTGGACTAGCGCTACATCTAGTGAGCAGTTCTTC,CASWTSATSSEQFF
TRBJ2-7,14,NA,TRBV6-1,NA,TGTGCCAGCAAGGCAGGTCGAACCTCCTACGAGCAGTACTTC,CASKAGRTSYEQYF
TRBJ1-1,14,NA,TRBV6-1,NA,TGTGCCAGCAGAAACCCGACAGGGAACACTGAAGCTTTCTTT,CASRNPTGNTEAFF
TRBJ2-2,14,NA,TRBV7-9,NA,TGTGCCAGCAGGAATACAGGCAGCACCGGGGAGCTGTTTTTT,CASRNTGSTGELFF
TRBJ2-7,15,few,TRBV28,TRBD2,TGTGCCAGCAAAAGCCCTAGCGGGCACTCCTACGAGCAGTACTTC,CASKSPSGHSYEQYF
TRBJ2-5,14,NA,TRBV11-2,NA,TGTGCCAGCAGCGTTAGCTTGGGGCGCGAGACCCAGTACTTC,CASSVSLGRETQYF
TRBJ1-1,13,few,TRBV7-2,NA,TGTGCCAGCAGCCCTCCAGGCGTCCCTGAAGCTTTCTTT,CASSPPGVPEAFF
TRBJ2-1,15,NA,TRBV27,TRBD1,TGTGCCAGCAGCCTTGACAGGGTGGCGTACAATGAGCAGTTCTTC,CASSLDRVAYNEQFF
TRBJ1-2,16,few,TRBV9,NA,TGTGCTAGCAGCGTAGGTCAGGACAGAGGCTACTATGGCTACACCTTC,CASSVGQDRGYYGYTF
TRBJ2-1,17,medium-sized,TRBV6-2/TRBV6-3,NA,TGTGCCAGCAGCCCCATGGAGGTAGCCCCAGCCAAAAATGAGCAGTTCTTC,CASSPMEVAPAKNEQFF
TRBJ2-4,12,NA,TRBV6-1,NA,TGTGCCAGCAGAACAGGAAGGAACATTCAGTACTTC,CASRTGRNIQYF
TRBJ2-1,15,few,TRBV24-1,NA,TGTGCCACCAGTCTTGGAGCCCTAGGATACAATGAGCAGTTCTTC,CATSLGALGYNEQFF
TRBJ1-5,13,many,TRBV7-8,NA,TGTGCCAGCAGCTTATTCCCGAATCAGCCCCAGCATTTT,CASSLFPNQPQHF
TRBJ2-5,14,medium-sized,TRBV18,TRBD2,TGTGCCAGCTCACCCCTCGGGAGGCAAGAGACCCAGTACTTC,CASSPLGRQETQYF
TRBJ2-2,16,medium-sized,TRBV7-8,NA,TGTGCCAGCAGCCCCGGCCCCTCCCAGAACACCGGGGAGCTGTTTTTT,CASSPGPSQNTGELFF
TRBJ2-7,13,NA,TRBV28,TRBD1,TGTGCCAGCACCGACAGGGAAACCTACGAGCAGTACTTC,CASTDRETYEQYF
TRBJ1-2,13,NA,TRBV19,NA,TGTGCCAGTAATACAAAGGGGATTGGTGGCTACACATTC,CASNTKGIGGYTF
TRBJ2-7,14,medium-sized,TRBV12-3/TRBV12-4,TRBD2,TGTGCCAGCAGCCCTGGGGGGGGGGAGAACGAGCAGTACTTC,CASSPGGGENEQYF
TRBJ2-7,14,medium-sized,TRBV6-1,NA,TGTGCCAGCAGTGAAGGGGGGGCCCTCCCCGAGCAGTACTTC,CASSEGGALPEQYF
TRBJ2-7,14,many,TRBV18,TRBD1,TGTGCCAGCTCAAGCGGACAGGAGATCTACGAGCAGTACTTC,CASSSGQEIYEQYF
TRBJ1-2,15,medium-sized,TRBV4-1,NA,TGCGCCAGCAGCCAAGGGGGGGGTCCTGGATATGGCTACACCTTC,CASSQGGGPGYGYTF
TRBJ2-2,19,medium-sized,TRBV27,TRBD2,TGTGCCAGCAGTTTCAGTGGACTAGCGGGAGGGCGGTACACCGGGGAGCTGTTTTTT,CASSFSGLAGGRYTGELFF